The 24 T cell receptor beta chains below were found in one sample sequenced in a study of blood T cell repertoires in COVID-19. This table comes from immunoSEQ multiplex PCR, and its TCRdb copy is limited to in-frame clones, with some not included. The sample contains 380,000 or so clones, around 87% of which appear only once. The sample was PBMCs or T cells enriched from blood (not recorded which). The receptors here all came from a man aged 25-45 years who had recovered from COVID-19.

The chain employs TRBV11-3 and TRBJ2-1; perhaps TRBD1 as D (6 bases). Per germline, CDR1 SGHNT and CDR2 YENEEA. This CDR3 is 13 amino acids long. Trimming removed 0 bases from V and 8 bases from J, with 8 bases in between. This chain's CDR3 is CASSLDRGDEQFF. The DNA of the CDR3 is TGTGCCAGCAGCTTAGACAGGGGCGATGAGCAGTTCTTC.

The rearrangement links TRBV18 to TRBJ2-7, with D unresolved. The germline CDR1 and CDR2 sequences are KGHSH and LQKENI. Trimming stripped 4 bases from V and 0 bases from J, with 16 bases between. The CDR3 contains 16 residues. The CDR3 here is CASSHPERSLSYEQYF. Written as DNA, the CDR3 is TGTGCCAGCTCACACCCGGAGCGAAGTCTCTCCTACGAGCAGTACTTC. Complete variable domain (other parts from reference TRBV18 and TRBJ2-7): NAGVMQNPRHLVRRRGQEARLRCSPMKGHSHVYWYRQLPEEGLKFMVYLQKENIIDESGMPKERFSAEFPKEGPSILRIQQVVRGDSAAYFCASSHPERSLSYEQYFGPGTRLTVT.

The CDR3 DNA follows: TGTGCCAGCGGGAAGGGACAGTACCAAGAGACCCAGTACTTC. Translating gives CASGKGQYQETQYF. This chain links TRBV2 with TRBJ2-5, with TRBD1 identical over 7 bases. The trim removed 8 bases at V and 0 bases at J, leaving 6 bases unmatched. CDR1 is SNHLY, CDR2 FYNNEI, per germline. CDR3 length equals 14 residues.

This rearrangement joins TRBV2 to TRBJ2-7, with D possibly TRBD1 on 8 matching bases. The V end was cut by 1 base, the J end by 5 bases, with 21 bases between. Germline V gene lookup returns CDR1 SNHLY and CDR2 FYNNEI. The CDR3 has 17 residues. CDR3 in DNA: TGTGCCAGCAGTGAAGACCCCTTCTGGACAGGGAGGGACGAGCAGTACTTC. This codes for CASSEDPFWTGRDEQYF.

The chain couples TRBV30 to TRBJ2-7, with a tentative D call TRBD2 (5 bases). The CDR3 has 13 amino acids. Trimming cost V 3 bases and J 12 bases, with 21 bases left between them. In germline, CDR1 is GTSNPN, CDR2 SVGIG (reference sequence). In nucleotides, the CDR3 is TGTGCCTGGAGGGCTCCTCGTGCGGACTCTCTGTACTTC. Protein product: CAWRAPRADSLYF.

This clone was observed once. V gene TRBV9 combines with J gene TRBJ1-1, with D possibly matching TRBD1 (6 bases). Germline V gene data show CDR1 as SGDLS and CDR2 as YYNGEE. This CDR3 is built from 14 residues. Trimming took 0 bases from V and 7 from J, leaving 13 bases between them. CDR3 in amino acids: CASSVGRQVDEAFF. CDR3 nucleotides: TGTGCCAGCAGCGTAGGGAGACAGGTTGATGAAGCTTTCTTT.

This clone was counted between two and nine times. The chain employs TRBV7-9 and TRBJ2-7, with 8 bases fitting TRBD2. This CDR3 has 14 residues. Germline CDR1 and CDR2: SEHNR and FQNEAQ (reference sequence). The V and J ends lost 5 bases and 4 bases, in that order; junction bases with no gene match: 7. CDR3 amino acids: CASSLTAGAYEQYF. Here the CDR3 DNA reads TGTGCCAGCAGCCTCACAGCGGGGGCGTACGAGCAGTACTTC.

The chain employs TRBV7-2 and TRBJ2-7; 11 positions agree with TRBD1. With 5 bases clipped from V and 5 bases from J, the junction kept 11 bases outside the gene matches. Germline-derived CDR1 and CDR2 are SGHTA and FQGNSA. CDR3 length: 16 amino acids. CDR3 in amino acids: CASSLTSGTGGNEQYF. CDR3 bases: TGTGCCAGCAGCCTAACTTCCGGGACAGGGGGGAACGAGCAGTACTTC.

The chain carries TRBV10-3 and TRBJ1-4; D is unclear. Germline-derived CDR1 and CDR2 are ENHRY and SYGVKD. The CDR3 has 13 residues. The V gene lost 6 bases and the J gene lost 8 bases, with 13 bases spanning the gap. CDR3 nucleotides: TGTGCCATCAGGGGAGGCGAGGGAGAAAAACTGTTTTTT. As protein: CAIRGGEGEKLFF.

This clone came up once. The DNA of the CDR3 is TGCAGCGTTAGGCGACAGGATTACATGAACACTGAAGCTTTCTTT. Translation: CSVRRQDYMNTEAFF. V and J are TRBV29-1 and TRBJ1-1; D is possibly TRBD1 (6 bases). Per germline, CDR1 SQVTM and CDR2 ANQGSEA. Trimming removed 5 bases at V and 0 bases at J, with 16 bases between. The CDR3 runs to 15 residues.

This clone has only one observation. Other DNA sequences of this sample code for an identical CDR3. The rearrangement links TRBV12-3 or TRBV12-4 to TRBJ1-1; unclear D gene. The CDR3 contains 13 residues. Trimming pared 2 bases from V and 4 bases from J, leaving 8 bases between. CDR3 sequence (DNA): TGTGCCAGCAGTTTATACAGCGGCACTGAAGCTTTCTTT. Its translation is CASSLYSGTEAFF.

The chain uses TRBV12-5 and TRBJ2-7; 7 nucleotides agree with TRBD1. J gave up 3 bases and V 5 bases, and 13 bases lay outside the gene matches. In germline, CDR1 is LGHNT, CDR2 FRNRAP. This CDR3 comprises 16 residues. The CDR3 DNA follows: TGTGCTAGTGGTCCCTTGACGTCCGGGACAGTCTACGAGCAGTACTTC. Its translation: CASGPLTSGTVYEQYF.

The rearrangement links TRBV30 to TRBJ2-7, with 9 bases aligning to TRBD1. In germline, CDR1 is GTSNPN, CDR2 SVGIG (reference sequence). The CDR3 consists of 19 residues. V shed 2 bases, J shed 0 bases, and the junction held 17 bases outside the gene matches. CDR3 DNA sequence: TGTGCCTGGAGTTTACCGTACGTCTATGGGACAGGGAGCTCCTACGAGCAGTACTTC. Translation: CAWSLPYVYGTGSSYEQYF.

The genes are TRBV7-9 and TRBJ2-3; 10 bases line up with TRBD2. CDR3 length equals 15 residues. Germline V lookup: CDR1 SEHNR, CDR2 FQNEAQ (reference sequence). Trimming took 3 bases from V and 3 from J; bases not matched to a gene: 3. The CDR3 sequence: CASSFSGGPTDTQYF. For the CDR3, the DNA is TGTGCCAGCAGCTTTAGCGGGGGGCCAACAGATACGCAGTATTTT.

CDR3 coding DNA: TGTGCCAGCAGCCGGACAGGGGTGGACTATGGCTACACCTTC. Translating it yields CASSRTGVDYGYTF. The chain links TRBV5-6 to TRBJ1-2; 9 positions match TRBD1. The germline V gene has CDR1 SGHDT and CDR2 YYEEEE. The CDR3 extends over 14 amino acids. Trimming removed 4 bases from V and 3 bases from J; junction bases left unmatched: 4.

The chain recombines TRBV2 with TRBJ2-7; D perhaps matches TRBD1 (5 bases). Per germline, CDR1 SNHLY and CDR2 FYNNEI. Trimming pared 5 bases from V and 4 bases from J, leaving 12 bases between. This CDR3 is built from 13 residues. The CDR3 bases are TGTGCCAGCAGTAAGGACAAAGGGTACGAGCAGTACTTC. Translating gives CASSKDKGYEQYF.

The rearrangement joins TRBV9 to TRBJ1-2, with D possibly matching TRBD1 (6 bases). Germline V CDR1 and CDR2: SGDLS, YYNGEE. This CDR3 contains 15 residues. Between the trimmed V and J ends, which lost 0 bases and 5 bases, there was a span of 14 bases. In DNA, the CDR3 is TGTGCCAGCAGCGTAGACCCTATACAGGGTTATGGCTACACCTTC. Amino acids: CASSVDPIQGYGYTF.

This clone was detected only once. V gene TRBV7-9 combines with J gene TRBJ2-3; tentative D call: TRBD1 (6 bases). The germline gives CDR1 SEHNR, CDR2 FQNEAQ (reference sequence). The CDR3 length is 15 residues. V was shortened by 0 bases and J by 4 bases, with 11 bases between the two germline ends. CDR3 sequence (DNA): TGTGCCAGCAGCTTAGCAGGCAGGGGCGCAGATACGCAGTATTTT. It specifies CASSLAGRGADTQYF.

The gene calls are TRBV24-1 and TRBJ1-2; TRBD1 agrees at 9 bases. Trimming took 3 bases from V and 4 from J; bases not matched to a gene: 8. CDR1 and CDR2 from the germline V gene are KGHDR and SFDVKD. The length of the CDR3 is 16 residues. The CDR3 sequence: CATSDPSDRGSYGYTF. CDR3 DNA sequence: TGTGCCACCAGTGATCCTTCGGACAGGGGATCCTATGGCTACACCTTC.

This chain joins TRBV21-1 and TRBJ2-5; the DNA was not compared with TRBD1, the D call given in the table. TRBV21-1 is classified as a pseudogene. The CDR3 has 14 residues. CDR3 amino acids: CASSKKNPRETQYF. CDR3 nucleotide sequence: TGTGCCAGCAGCAAAAAGAACCCCAGGGAGACCCAGTACTTC.

The V gene is TRBV5-6, the J gene TRBJ2-7; the match to TRBD1 covers 7 bases. CDR3 size: 14 residues. CDR1 and CDR2 from the germline V gene are SGHDT and YYEEEE. Losses at the gene ends were 3 bases for V and 3 bases for J; bases not matched to a gene: 6. The CDR3 region has the DNA TGTGCCAGCAGCTGGACAGGCCAAAACTACGAGCAGTACTTC. It codes for CASSWTGQNYEQYF.

This rearrangement joins TRBV5-1 to TRBJ2-3; 13 nucleotides match TRBD2. The CDR3 has 16 residues. V dropped 4 bases and J dropped 2; count of bases not matched to a gene: 4. Germline-derived CDR1 and CDR2 are SGHRS and YFSETQ. The DNA of the CDR3 is TGCGCCAGCAGCCCGGGACTAGCGGGGTTCACAGATACGCAGTATTTT. This codes for CASSPGLAGFTDTQYF.

The J gene is TRBJ1-5, the V gene TRBV7-9, with 7 bases fitting TRBD1. The CDR3 is 14 residues long. J was trimmed by 4 bases and V by 5 bases; bases with no gene match: 5. Germline V CDR1 and CDR2: SEHNR, FQNEAQ (reference sequence). The CDR3 bases are TGTGCCAGCAGCACGGAGGGGGCGAATCAGCCCCAGCATTTT. The encoded protein is CASSTEGANQPQHF.

J is TRBJ2-3 and V is TRBV28, with D maybe TRBD1 (5 bases). The germline CDR1 and CDR2 sequences are MDHEN and SYDVKM. The CDR3 is made up of 14 amino acids. Trimming stripped 5 bases from V and 0 bases from J, with 9 bases between. This chain's CDR3 is CASSAAGSTDTQYF. The CDR3 DNA reads TGTGCCAGCAGTGCTGCAGGGAGCACAGATACGCAGTATTTT.